This T cell receptor beta chain stems from a study of human T cells and chemical hapten exposure. Study information: Chiefly women, the patients showed alopecia areata, totalis or universalis.

This clonotype was counted many times. Trimming took off 6 bases at V and 1 base at J, with 15 bases between the two ends. There are 15 residues in the CDR3. Time point of the sample: patch test 1, 2 weeks after DPC sensitization. The treatment denotes: therapeutic diphenylcyclopropenone sensitization with weekly scalp DPC. Researchers sampled blood before each patch test went on. Individual cDNA molecules received unique molecular identifiers in the library. TCRdb called the RACE reads again in MiXCR, with one record for every CDR3 protein. Among approximately 350,000 distinct CDR3 sequences listed, roughly 6.9% were seen once.

The chain recombines TRBV12-3 or TRBV12-4 with TRBJ2-5; the D call may be TRBD1 or TRBD2 (6 bases each). The material was whole blood, obtained in connection with sensitization to the hapten diphenylcyclopropenone (DPC). The sequence was obtained from a woman younger than 30 with alopecia areata. Some clones in this sample may be carry-over from other donors' samples. CDR3 sequence reads: CASRYSGGGQETQYF. The CDR3 DNA follows: TGTGCCAGCAGATACTCTGGAGGGGGCCAAGAGACCCAGTACTTC.